This TCR beta chain was recorded in a study of OX40 agonist ivuxolimab in advanced cancers. Across the study: Patients with hepatocellular carcinoma, melanoma, renal cell or head and neck cancer made up the dose-escalation patients. Findings of the study overall: Among the lowest levels of clonal expansion were found in partial responders at 0.1-3.0 mg/kg. There were also nonresponders showing low normalized T-cell clonal expansion.

Per germline, CDR1 SQVTM and CDR2 ANQGSEA. CDR3 size: 15 residues. V was clipped by 6 bases and J by 1 base; unmatched bases: 9. Sequencing used immunoSEQ multiplex PCR; TCRdb keeps in-frame clones, though not all of them. The sample carries approximately 92,000 clones, approximately 80% recorded once. Notes on this clone: What it binds is unknown.

The chain couples TRBV29-1 to TRBJ1-1; 9 bases are a match to TRBD1. The sequencing used CD4+ or CD8+ T cells sorted from blood, collected in a trial of the OX40 agonist ivuxolimab. The TCR originated in an adult with an advanced solid tumor such as melanoma, head and neck, liver or kidney cancer. The CDR3 region is CSVGGGTGWNTEAFF. The CDR3 DNA reads as TGCAGCGTCGGAGGCGGGACAGGGTGGAACACTGAAGCTTTCTTT.